The rows below give T cell receptor beta chains drawn from one sample of a study of blood T cells in healthy people across ages. MiXCR, run by TCRdb on the 5' RACE reads, gives a single entry per CDR3 protein. In the table there are approximately 810,000 distinct CDR3 sequences, 25% to 35% of which are singletons. Specimen: blood. These TCRs come from a woman of 80 years or more in good health. Both conserved end residues are part of each CDR3. Fields, in order: clone size, J gene, D gene, V gene, CDR3 DNA, CDR3 protein. The D gene is left open where the match is weak. Rows may omit the clone size; those that give it use once, few, many or a size class.

clone_size: many; j_call: TRBJ2-5; d_call: NA; v_call: TRBV6-6; cdr3_nt: TGTGCCAGCAGTTACGGATTTGCTGGGGAAGAGACCCAGTACTTC; cdr3_aa: CASSYGFAGEETQYF
clone_size: NA; j_call: TRBJ2-7; d_call: TRBD1; v_call: TRBV11-2; cdr3_nt: TGTGCCAGCAGCTTCCTCCTGGGACAGGGGGCCGACTACGAGCAGTACTTC; cdr3_aa: CASSFLLGQGADYEQYF
clone_size: NA; j_call: TRBJ1-1; d_call: NA; v_call: TRBV12-3/TRBV12-4; cdr3_nt: TGTGCCAGCAGTTTAAATAGTGTGACTGAAGCTTTCTTT; cdr3_aa: CASSLNSVTEAFF
clone_size: many; j_call: TRBJ2-7; d_call: NA; v_call: TRBV21-1; cdr3_nt: TGTGCCAGCAGCAATAGGACTAGCGGGGACTCCTACGAGCAGTACTTC; cdr3_aa: CASSNRTSGDSYEQYF
clone_size: few; j_call: TRBJ1-1; d_call: NA; v_call: TRBV10-2; cdr3_nt: TGCGCCAGCAGCGCAACCGGGACCACTGAAGCTTTCTTT; cdr3_aa: CASSATGTTEAFF
clone_size: many; j_call: TRBJ2-3; d_call: TRBD1; v_call: TRBV28; cdr3_nt: TGTGCCAGCAGTTCTCGGACAGGGGGATTCGCAGATACGCAGTATTTT; cdr3_aa: CASSSRTGGFADTQYF
clone_size: few; j_call: TRBJ1-2; d_call: NA; v_call: TRBV20-1; cdr3_nt: TGCAGTGCTAGTGCACAGGTTCACTCCGATGGCTACACCTTC; cdr3_aa: CSASAQVHSDGYTF
clone_size: once; j_call: TRBJ2-3; d_call: TRBD1; v_call: TRBV6-2/TRBV6-3; cdr3_nt: TGTGCCAGCAGTACCGCAGGGGGCGCGACAGATACGCAGTATTTT; cdr3_aa: CASSTAGGATDTQYF
clone_size: NA; j_call: TRBJ2-5; d_call: NA; v_call: TRBV14; cdr3_nt: TGTGCCAGCAGCCCTACGGGGAACAATGAGCAGTACTTC; cdr3_aa: CASSPTGNNEQYF
clone_size: NA; j_call: TRBJ1-1; d_call: NA; v_call: TRBV7-9; cdr3_nt: TGTGCCAGCAGCTCCCTGGGGAAGAACACTGAAGTTTTCTTT; cdr3_aa: CASSSLGKNTEVFF
clone_size: few; j_call: TRBJ1-3; d_call: NA; v_call: TRBV5-4; cdr3_nt: TGTGCCAGCAGCTTGGGCGGCAGCTCTGGAAACACCATATATTTT; cdr3_aa: CASSLGGSSGNTIYF
clone_size: NA; j_call: TRBJ2-1; d_call: TRBD2; v_call: TRBV3-1; cdr3_nt: TGTGCCAGCAGCCCCCGAAGGCGGGGGAGCTCCTACAATGAGCAGTTCTTC; cdr3_aa: CASSPRRRGSSYNEQFF
clone_size: few; j_call: TRBJ2-3; d_call: NA; v_call: TRBV20-1; cdr3_nt: TGCAGTGCTATCGAAGGGACAGATACGCAGTATTTT; cdr3_aa: CSAIEGTDTQYF
clone_size: NA; j_call: TRBJ1-5; d_call: NA; v_call: TRBV6-5; cdr3_nt: TGTGCCAGCAGTCCGAGGGAGGGAGTTTTCAATCAGCCCCAGCATTTT; cdr3_aa: CASSPREGVFNQPQHF
clone_size: NA; j_call: TRBJ2-5; d_call: NA; v_call: TRBV30; cdr3_nt: TGTGCCTGGAGTAGACGAAGAGAAGAGACCCAGTACTTC; cdr3_aa: CAWSRRREETQYF
clone_size: few; j_call: TRBJ1-6; d_call: NA; v_call: TRBV2; cdr3_nt: TGTGCCAGCACGCTGGGGGGTTCCTATAATTCACCCCTCCACTTT; cdr3_aa: CASTLGGSYNSPLHF
clone_size: many; j_call: TRBJ2-1; d_call: TRBD2; v_call: TRBV4-3; cdr3_nt: TGCGCCAGCAGCCAAGAGTTAGCGGGGGGCTACAATGAGCAGTTCTTC; cdr3_aa: CASSQELAGGYNEQFF